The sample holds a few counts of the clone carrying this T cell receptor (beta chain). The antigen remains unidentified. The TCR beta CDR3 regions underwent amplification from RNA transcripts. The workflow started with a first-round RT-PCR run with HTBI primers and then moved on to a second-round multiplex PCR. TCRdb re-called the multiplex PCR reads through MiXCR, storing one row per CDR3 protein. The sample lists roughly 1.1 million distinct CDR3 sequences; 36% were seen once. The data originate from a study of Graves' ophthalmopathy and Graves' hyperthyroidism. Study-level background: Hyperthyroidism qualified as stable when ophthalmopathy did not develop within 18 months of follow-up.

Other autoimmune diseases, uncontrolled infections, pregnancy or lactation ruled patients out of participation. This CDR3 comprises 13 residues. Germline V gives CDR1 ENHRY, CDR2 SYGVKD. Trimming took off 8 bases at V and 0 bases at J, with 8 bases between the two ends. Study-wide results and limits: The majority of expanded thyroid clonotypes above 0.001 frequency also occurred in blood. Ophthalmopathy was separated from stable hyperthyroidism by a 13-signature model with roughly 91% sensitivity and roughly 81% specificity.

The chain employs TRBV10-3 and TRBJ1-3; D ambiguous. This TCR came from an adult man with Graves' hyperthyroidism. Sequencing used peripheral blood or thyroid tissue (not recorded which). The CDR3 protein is CAIARLSGNTIYF. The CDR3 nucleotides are TGTGCCATCGCGAGACTCTCTGGAAACACCATATATTTT.